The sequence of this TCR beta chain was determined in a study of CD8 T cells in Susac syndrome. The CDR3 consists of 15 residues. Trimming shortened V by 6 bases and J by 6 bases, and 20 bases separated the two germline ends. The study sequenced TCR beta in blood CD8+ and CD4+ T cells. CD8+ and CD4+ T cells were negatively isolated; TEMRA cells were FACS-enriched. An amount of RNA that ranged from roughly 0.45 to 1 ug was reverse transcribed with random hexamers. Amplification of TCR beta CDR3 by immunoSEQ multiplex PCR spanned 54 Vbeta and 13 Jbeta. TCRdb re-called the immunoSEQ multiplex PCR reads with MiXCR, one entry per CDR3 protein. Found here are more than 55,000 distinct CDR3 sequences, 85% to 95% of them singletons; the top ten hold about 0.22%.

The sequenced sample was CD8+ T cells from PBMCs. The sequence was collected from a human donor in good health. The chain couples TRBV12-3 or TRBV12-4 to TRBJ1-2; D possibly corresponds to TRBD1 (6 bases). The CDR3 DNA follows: TGTGCCAGCAGCCTTTGGGGGGCGACGGAGGATGGCTACACCTTC. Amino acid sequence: CASSLWGATEDGYTF.